This T cell receptor beta chain was sequenced in a study of blood T cell repertoires in COVID-19. Overall study: Samples taken during acute and convalescent COVID-19 were collected in the United States, Italy and Spain. Sources were T cells, B-cell-depleted T cells, or PBMCs; the material itself was cDNA or gDNA.

The Seattle site enrolled patients during active infection and followed them longitudinally. The length of the CDR3 is 15 residues. Looked up from germline, CDR1 is SEHNR and CDR2 is FQNEAQ (reference sequence). Deletions cut 5 bases from V and 1 base from J, with 15 bases between. Authors' processing steps: Reference gene primer amplification gave nucleated cell count estimates. Generated by immunoSEQ multiplex PCR, the TCRdb table keeps only in-frame clones and is missing some. V and J calls and clone size are those listed in that table; D and trimming were worked out from the DNA. The top ten clones hold around 2.3% of a sample with 140,000 or so clones, around 90% of them seen once.

The TCR was taken from a human donor with COVID-19, enrolled during active disease. The donor label of this sample is uncertain. The chain combines TRBV7-9 with TRBJ2-7; perhaps TRBD2 as D (6 bases). Sequencing used peripheral blood. CDR3 in DNA: TGTGCCAGCAGCCGATCGGCTGGGGGGTCCTACGAGCAGTACTTC. It yields the protein CASSRSAGGSYEQYF.